The clone carrying this T cell receptor (beta chain) was found a few times. The CDR3 totals 16 residues. The V gene lost 4 bases and the J gene lost 3 bases, with 18 bases spanning the gap. Germline V gene lookup returns CDR1 MNHEY and CDR2 SVGEGT. This entry comes from a study of regulatory T cells in long-lasting Graves disease. As to time point: newly diagnosed GD, antithyroid drugs for less than 3 months. The authors made the TCR library using RNA they extracted from PBMCs. Library construction for TCR beta used iRepertoire HTBI primers and Arm-PCR of CDR3 regions. In the original workflow: Across all samples, just over 60 TRBV segments and 15 or so TRBJ segments were identified. TCRdb reanalysed the multiplex PCR reads using MiXCR and keeps one entry per CDR3 protein. The V and J calls here are based on TCRdb, not the publication. The sample includes over 500,000 distinct CDR3 sequences, roughly a sixth of them seen just once.

This sample was also put to use in a study of T cells in Graves' hyperthyroidism and ophthalmopathy. That study reports: Peripheral blood also featured most of the thyroid clonotypes expanded above 0.001.

This sequence was found in a man younger than 35 with Graves disease. The gene calls are TRBV6-2 or TRBV6-3 and TRBJ1-2; D gene uncertain. Sequenced material: peripheral blood mononuclear cells (PBMCs), taken at new diagnosis, from a patient treated with antithyroid drugs. CDR3 loop: CASSFGSPADHYGYTF. DNA of the CDR3: TGTGCCAGCAGTTTCGGAAGCCCGGCAGACCACTATGGCTACACCTTC.